This T cell receptor beta chain originates from a study of T cell responses to AZD1222 COVID-19 vaccine. Across the study: Some second doses came at about 4 weeks and others at about 12 weeks; these were pooled. Study findings and constraints: Sampled repertoires all dated from after the peak T cell response. Clonal diversity may have been underestimated in mostly white British donors.

Only in-frame clones appear in the TCRdb table, and some are missing; sequencing was by immunoSEQ multiplex PCR. The sample shows 90,000 to 150,000 clones, just over 85% of them seen only once. Turning to this clone: Antigen: not known.

Germline loops: CDR1 MDHEN, CDR2 SYDVKM. V was clipped by 3 bases and J by 7 bases, with 15 bases between them. This CDR3 has 14 amino acids. The material was peripheral blood, obtained on day 0 of AZD1222 vaccination. This TCR was sampled from an adult in good health. The chain employs TRBV28 and TRBJ1-2; no clear D. The CDR3 DNA is TGTGCCAGCAGTTTGTTTGGCTCCTTCGGTGGCTACACCTTC. It codes for CASSLFGSFGGYTF.